A single T cell receptor (beta chain) is shown here with its context. Germline CDR1 LGHDT, CDR2 YNNKEL (reference sequence). The CDR3 has 12 amino acids. Trimming removed 4 bases from V and 12 bases from J, with 16 bases in between. Per the original methods: Estimates of nucleated cell counts were drawn from the amplification of reference gene primers. Here immunoSEQ multiplex PCR was the method, and the copy in TCRdb shows in-frame clones only, minus some. The V and J calls and the clone size are those of that table, but D and trimming were determined from the DNA. The table lists 84,000 or so clones, roughly 80% of them singletons. This specimen belongs to a study of blood T cell repertoires in COVID-19. Background on the study: Samples of COVID-19 (acute and convalescent) were obtained from the United States, Italy and Spain. T cells, B-cell-depleted T cells, or PBMCs provided the cDNA or gDNA that served as material.

Material for sequencing was peripheral blood. The clonotype originates from a man in his 70s with acute or convalescent COVID-19. This rearrangement joins TRBV3-1 (or the pseudogene TRBV3-2) to TRBJ2-7; D may be TRBD2 (5 bases). The CDR3 is CASSPGLYPRYF. CDR3 sequence (DNA): TGTGCCAGCAGCCCCGGACTCTATCCGCGGTACTTC.